This T cell receptor beta chain originates from a study of shared clonotypes between healthy human individuals. Study results and caveats: Compared with clonotypes that all four donors shared, non-shared clonotypes had lower generation probabilities.

Data came from immunoSEQ multiplex PCR; TCRdb stores just in-frame clones and leaves some out. In the table there are about 2 million clones, about 95% of which are singletons. The CDR3 totals 15 residues. Germline CDR1 and CDR2: SGHRS and YFSETQ. Trimming cost V 6 bases and J 4 bases, with 20 bases left between them. CD8 cells classed as naive were CD45RO-negative and positively selected for CCR7, excluding terminally differentiated effector memory CD45RA+ cells. Points on this clone: Its antigen is still unknown.

This TCR came from a man between 18 and 35 years old in good health. Sequenced: naive CD8+ T cells sorted from blood. The chain carries TRBV5-1 and TRBJ2-7, with D perhaps TRBD2 (5 bases). CDR3 amino acids: CASNLGVNSVYEQYF. DNA of the CDR3: TGCGCCAGCAACCTGGGAGTCAACAGTGTATACGAGCAGTACTTC.